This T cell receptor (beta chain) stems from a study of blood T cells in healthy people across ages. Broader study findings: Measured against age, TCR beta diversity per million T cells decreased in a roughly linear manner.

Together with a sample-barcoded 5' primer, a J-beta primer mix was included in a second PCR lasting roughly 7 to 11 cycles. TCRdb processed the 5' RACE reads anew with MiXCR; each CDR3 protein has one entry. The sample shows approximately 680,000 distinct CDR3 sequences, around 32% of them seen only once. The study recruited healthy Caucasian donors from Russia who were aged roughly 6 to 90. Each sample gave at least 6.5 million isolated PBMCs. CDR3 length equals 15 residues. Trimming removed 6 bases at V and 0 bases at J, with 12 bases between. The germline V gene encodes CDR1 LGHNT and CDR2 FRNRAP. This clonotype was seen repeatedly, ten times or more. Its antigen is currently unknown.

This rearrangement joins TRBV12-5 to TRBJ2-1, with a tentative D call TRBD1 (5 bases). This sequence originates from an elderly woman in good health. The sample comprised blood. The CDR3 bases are TGTGCTAGTGGACCCTCAGGGTACTCCTACAATGAGCAGTTCTTC. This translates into CASGPSGYSYNEQFF.